The clone carrying this T cell receptor beta chain was counted only a few times. Its antigen is not identified. This record comes from a study of post-analysis software for immune sequencing data. Study observations and caveats: The normalized Chao1 diversity of multiple sclerosis patients was significantly lower than that of controls. There were five or six TRBV segments more frequent in patients than controls, and TRBV5-6, TRBV5-1 and TRBV20-1 were among them.

Sequencing libraries made from TCR beta cDNA carried unique molecular identifiers. Via MiXCR, TCRdb re-called the PCR reads, giving one row per CDR3 protein. The sample includes over 700,000 distinct CDR3 sequences, approximately 30% of them seen just once. Germline V gene lookup returns CDR1 SGHRS and CDR2 YFSETQ. J gave up 2 bases and V 4 bases, and 16 bases lay outside the gene matches. The CDR3 contains 18 residues. This sequence originates from a girl aged 5-17 years with multiple sclerosis. The chain combines TRBV5-1 with TRBJ2-5; the match to TRBD2 covers 8 bases. The specimen sequenced was blood. In DNA form, the CDR3 reads TGCGCCAGCAGCCATCAAACAGACGAGCGGGGGCTACAAGAGACCCAGTACTTC. Amino acids: CASSHQTDERGLQETQYF.